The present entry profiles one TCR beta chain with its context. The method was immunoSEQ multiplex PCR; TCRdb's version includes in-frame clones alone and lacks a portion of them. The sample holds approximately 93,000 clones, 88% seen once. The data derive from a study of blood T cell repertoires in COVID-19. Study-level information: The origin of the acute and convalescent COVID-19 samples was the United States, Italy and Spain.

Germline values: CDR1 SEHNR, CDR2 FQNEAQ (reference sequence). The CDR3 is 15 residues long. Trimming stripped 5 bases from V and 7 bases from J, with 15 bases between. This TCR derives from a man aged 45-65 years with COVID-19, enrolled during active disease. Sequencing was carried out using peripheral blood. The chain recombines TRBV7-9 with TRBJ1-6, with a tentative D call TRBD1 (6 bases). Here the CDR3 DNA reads TGTGCCAGCAGCCCGCCCAGGGGTAACAATTCACCCCTCCACTTT. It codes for CASSPPRGNNSPLHF.